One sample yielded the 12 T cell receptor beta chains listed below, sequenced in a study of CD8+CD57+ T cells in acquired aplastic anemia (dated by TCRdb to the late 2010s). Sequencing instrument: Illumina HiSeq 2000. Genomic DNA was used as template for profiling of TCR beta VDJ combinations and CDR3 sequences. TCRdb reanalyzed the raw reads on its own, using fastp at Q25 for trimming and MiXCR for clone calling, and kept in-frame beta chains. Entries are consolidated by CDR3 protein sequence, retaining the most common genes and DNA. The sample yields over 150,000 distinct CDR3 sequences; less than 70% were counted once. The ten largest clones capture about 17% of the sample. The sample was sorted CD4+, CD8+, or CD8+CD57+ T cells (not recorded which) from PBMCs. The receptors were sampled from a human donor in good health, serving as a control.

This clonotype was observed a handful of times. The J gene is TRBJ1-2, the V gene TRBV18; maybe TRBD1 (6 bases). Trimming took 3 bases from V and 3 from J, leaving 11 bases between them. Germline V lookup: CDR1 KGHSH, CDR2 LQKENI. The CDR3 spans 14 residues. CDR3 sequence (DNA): TGTGCCAGCTCACCCGGACAGTATCACTATGGCTACACCTTC. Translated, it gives CASSPGQYHYGYTF.

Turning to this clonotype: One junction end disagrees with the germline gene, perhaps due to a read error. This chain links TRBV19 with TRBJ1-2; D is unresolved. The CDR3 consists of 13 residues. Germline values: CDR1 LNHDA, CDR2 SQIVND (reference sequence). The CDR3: CAGSIPDTYGYTF. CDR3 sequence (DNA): TGTGCCGGTAGTATTCCAGATACCTATGGCTACACCTTC.

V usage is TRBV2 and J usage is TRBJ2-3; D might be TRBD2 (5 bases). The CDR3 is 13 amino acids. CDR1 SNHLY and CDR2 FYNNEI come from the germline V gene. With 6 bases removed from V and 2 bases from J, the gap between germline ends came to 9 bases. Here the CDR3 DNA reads TGTGCCAGCAGCCGGACTTTCACAGATACGCAGTATTTT. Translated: CASSRTFTDTQYF. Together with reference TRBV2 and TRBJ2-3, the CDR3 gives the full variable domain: EPEVTQTPSHQVTQMGQEVILRCVPISNHLYFYWYRQILGQKVEFLVSFYNNEISEKSEIFDDQFSVERPDGSNFTLKIRSTKLEDSAMYFCASSRTFTDTQYFGPGTRLTVL.

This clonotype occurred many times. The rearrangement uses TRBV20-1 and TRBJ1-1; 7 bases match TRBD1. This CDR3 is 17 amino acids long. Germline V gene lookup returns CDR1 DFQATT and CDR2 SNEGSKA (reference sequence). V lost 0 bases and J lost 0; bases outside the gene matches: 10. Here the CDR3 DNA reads TGCAGTGCTAGAGATCCCGCCAGGGGGAGCATGAACACTGAAGCTTTCTTT. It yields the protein CSARDPARGSMNTEAFF.

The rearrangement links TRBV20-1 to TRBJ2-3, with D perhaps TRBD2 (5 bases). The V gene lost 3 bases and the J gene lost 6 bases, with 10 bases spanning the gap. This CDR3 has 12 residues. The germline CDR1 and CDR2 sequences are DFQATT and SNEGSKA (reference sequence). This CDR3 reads CSASLKRDTQYF. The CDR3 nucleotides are TGCAGTGCTAGCCTCAAGCGGGATACGCAGTATTTT.

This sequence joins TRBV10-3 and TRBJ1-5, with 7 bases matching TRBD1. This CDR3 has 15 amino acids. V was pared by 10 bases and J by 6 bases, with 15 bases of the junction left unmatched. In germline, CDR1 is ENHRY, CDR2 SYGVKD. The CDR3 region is CATNRDRDVGQPQHF. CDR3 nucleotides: TGTGCCACCAATCGTGACAGGGACGTCGGTCAGCCCCAGCATTTT.

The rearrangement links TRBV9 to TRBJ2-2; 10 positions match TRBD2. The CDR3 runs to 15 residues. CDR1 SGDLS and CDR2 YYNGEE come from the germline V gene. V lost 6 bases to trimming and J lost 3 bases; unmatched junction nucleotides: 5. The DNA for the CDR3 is TGTGCCAGCACAAAGCGGGGGGGCGACACCGGGGAGCTGTTTTTT. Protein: CASTKRGGDTGELFF.

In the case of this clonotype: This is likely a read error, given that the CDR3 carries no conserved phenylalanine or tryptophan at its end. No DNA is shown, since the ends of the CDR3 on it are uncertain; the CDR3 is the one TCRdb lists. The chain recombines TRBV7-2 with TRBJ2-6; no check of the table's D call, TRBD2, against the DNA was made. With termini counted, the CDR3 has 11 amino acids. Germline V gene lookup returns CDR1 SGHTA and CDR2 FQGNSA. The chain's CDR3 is CASSLVGLADT.

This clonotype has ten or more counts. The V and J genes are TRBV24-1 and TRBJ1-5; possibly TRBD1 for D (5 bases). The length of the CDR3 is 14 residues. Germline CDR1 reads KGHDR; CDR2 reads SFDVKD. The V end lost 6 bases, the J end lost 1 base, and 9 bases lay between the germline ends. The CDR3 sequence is CATSQGTSNQPQHF. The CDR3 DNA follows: TGTGCCACCAGTCAGGGAACGAGCAATCAGCCCCAGCATTTT.

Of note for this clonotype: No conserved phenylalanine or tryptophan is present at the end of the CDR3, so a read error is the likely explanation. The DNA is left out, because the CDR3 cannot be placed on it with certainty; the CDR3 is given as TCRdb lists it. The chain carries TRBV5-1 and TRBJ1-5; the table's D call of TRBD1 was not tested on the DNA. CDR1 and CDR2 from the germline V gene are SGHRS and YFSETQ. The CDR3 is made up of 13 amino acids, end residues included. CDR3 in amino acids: CASSPGGGQPQHS.

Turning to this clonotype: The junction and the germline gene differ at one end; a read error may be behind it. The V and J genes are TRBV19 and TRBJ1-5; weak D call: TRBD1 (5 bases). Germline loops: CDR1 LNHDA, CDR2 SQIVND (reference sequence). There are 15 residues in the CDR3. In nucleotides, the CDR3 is TGTGCCAGCAGTATTGGGGGGTTCTCGTATCAGCCCCAGCATTTT. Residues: CASSIGGFSYQPQHF.

The CDR3 reads CSVGQGTYEQYF. In DNA form, the CDR3 reads TGCAGCGTGGGACAGGGAACCTACGAGCAGTACTTC. V gene TRBV29-1 combines with J gene TRBJ2-7, with TRBD1 identical over 9 bases. V lost 6 bases and J lost 2; bases outside the gene matches: 2. The CDR3 runs 12 residues. Germline V gene sequence: CDR1 SQVTM, CDR2 ANQGSEA.